What follows is one TCR beta chain and its context. Its antigen specificity is not known. No much larger clone is present one base from it, and per-base qualities are unavailable. The cohort comprised around 700 healthy bone marrow donors. At the time of sampling, all cohort members were nominally healthy, though unrecorded immune exposures were likely present. The donor tested CMV seronegative and was one of the 352 seronegative cohort members. Each donor provided a peripheral blood sample, and peripheral blood mononuclear cells were used for TCR beta sequencing. The Qiagen DNeasy Blood Extraction Kit was used to extract genomic DNA from the blood cell samples. This record belongs to a study of cytomegalovirus exposure and HLA in healthy donors (dated by TCRdb to 2016 to 2017). About the full investigation: An earlier analysis of approximately 590 of the donors reported more than 250 Gb of sequence data and 117 million unique TCR beta sequences from roughly 180 million T cells. About 320 gigabases of sequencing data and 70 million to 85 million unique TCR sequences were included in an early release covering about 700 HLA-typed donors. Of the 350 to 450 genotyped donors, roughly 85% fell in the genetic ancestry cluster associated with self-reported Caucasian donors. The study aimed to test whether signatures of past pathogen exposure could be identified by cataloging public T cell receptors. The study used immunosequencing to profile the T cell repertoires of approximately 690 subjects and linked those repertoires to cytomegalovirus serostatus. Along with the 666-subject first cohort, a separate validation cohort of some 130 different subjects was used. To predict cytomegalovirus infection status, the study brought together high-throughput TCR immunosequencing, statistical association of individual TCRs with disease status, and machine learning. To study patterns of TCR occurrence, a later analysis re-analyzed previously published TCR beta repertoires from just over 650 donors and added high-resolution HLA genotyping. Rather than drawing on any new phenotypic data, the later analysis identified candidate immune exposures from TCR beta sequences and the way those sequences occurred across donors. To decide whether each TCR beta V gene segment behaved as functional or pseudogenic, an earlier analysis of fewer than 750 of the donors relied on high-throughput TCR beta sequencing. Donor age, sex, ethnicity and CMV serostatus were collected together with the repertoire data. In a later genetic analysis, genome-wide SNP genotypes for about 60% of the 666 donors were used, and that subset was treated as a discovery cohort. All discovery cohort repertoires had been generated on a single sequencing platform. Class I and class II HLA loci were covered by the typing at four-digit resolution. The number of donors typed differed by locus, with about 629-640 for A, B, C, DRB1 and DQB1, around 500 for DQA1, 600 to 610 for DPA1, and some 440 for DPB1. A handful of DR-DQ haplotypes were handled as single units for association and clustering because linkage in the cohort was strong. On average, roughly 200,000 unique TCR beta nucleotide sequences were sequenced per donor among some 420 genotyped donors of the cohort, with roughly 18% of those sequences being non-productive.

Per the germline V gene, SGHRS is the CDR1 and YFSETQ is the CDR2. Reading from cysteine to phenylalanine, the CDR3 counts 16 amino acids. Kept here is only the CDR3 DNA, which spans 48 bases and is read in frame from base 1. Germline trimming amounts to 4 bases on V and 10 bases on J, with 9 as the count of junction bases outside the gene matches. Libraries were constructed by the immunoSEQ multiplex PCR assay. A mixture of 60 forward primers for TCR Vbeta segments and 13 reverse primers for TCR Jbeta segments was used in the multiplex PCR. The CDR3 region of rearranged TCR beta genes was amplified from genomic DNA with a multiplex PCR assay. Amplified TCR beta libraries were sequenced as 87-base-pair reads on the Illumina HiSeq System. Regarding the original processing steps: A later analysis tallied approximately 87 million unique TCR beta chains across the 666 repertoires, and roughly 11 million of those chains were shared by two or more donors. Raw reads were error-corrected and collapsed into unique sequences by a nearest-neighbor algorithm in which closely related sequences were merged to remove PCR and sequencing errors. To assign V, D and J gene segments, CDR3 sequences were aligned to IMGT reference sequences. Each retained sequence needed at least a six-nucleotide match to both a V gene segment and a J gene segment. Rearrangements were called productive when the CDR3 lacked stop codons and stayed in frame with V and J; all others were non-productive. CDR3 was defined according to IMGT convention as the region running from the second conserved V-encoded cysteine to the conserved J-encoded phenylalanine. In an earlier analysis of 500 to 650 of the donors, sequences lacking an unambiguous match to a single V gene segment were excluded. In an earlier analysis of more than 500 of the donors, a V segment was called functional when productive rearrangements were above 56.7%, and segregating when the standard deviation between donors exceeded 5%. A statistical classification framework was built to diagnose cytomegalovirus status from the catalog of TCR beta chain sequences. A later analysis assigned V and J genes by comparing TCR nucleotide sequences with IMGT/GENE-DB human TR gene sequences. A later analysis assigned CDR3 sequences and most-parsimonious VDJ recombination scenarios with the TCRdist pipeline. In a later analysis, every TCR beta chain was defined by the combination of its CDR3 amino acid sequence and its V-gene family, and reads without a unique V-gene family were dropped. A later analysis removed roughly 590 highly shared, low-generation-probability nucleotide sequences to deal with suspected cross-contamination and a sequencing artifact. In a later analysis, a clonal expansion index was calculated for each public chain from normalized within-repertoire ranks of inferred template counts. A later analysis computed generation probabilities with a VDJ recombination model fitted to out-of-frame rearrangements, and checked the results against IGoR. In a later analysis, TCR-TCR, TCR-HLA and TCR-CMV co-occurrence was scored with hypergeometric tests, and a repertoire-size bias correction was applied to TCR pairs. To estimate false discovery rates, a later analysis permuted the HLA or CMV assignments 20 times. In a later analysis, co-occurring TCRs were grouped using DBSCAN, and TCRdist sequence similarity was added for clustering within HLA-allele-positive subsets. For co-occurrence clustering, repertoires with fewer than 30,000 or more than 120,000 public chains were excluded, along with roughly 5 repertoires with anomalous nucleotide sharing. Not all clones reach the TCRdb copy of this immuneACCESS table, which keeps in-frame sequences only. Checked studies attribute under half of the gap to unresolved V genes and leave the rest unexplained. V and J calls and clone size come straight from that table; D and trimming were deduced from the DNA. For this sample the table gives approximately 150,000 clones, of which around 80% were detected only once. The ten largest clonotypes hold roughly 2.9% of the sample.

Overall study results and their limits: An association between a missense DCLRE1C variant and V-gene and J-gene trimming of TCR beta chains was found in a later genetic analysis and replicated in an independent cohort. A few of the identified cytomegalovirus-associated TCR beta chains were confirmed in vitro to be specific for cytomegalovirus antigens. It was suggested by the authors that the approach could potentially be generalized to other disease states and immunological phenotypes. A cluster of highly shared sequence variants was judged likely to represent a technical artifact of the sequencing pipeline. While some public TCRs were present in many individuals, most TCR sequences turned up only very rarely across donors. The only immune exposure information available for the cohort was CMV serostatus. The classifier was reported to diagnose cytomegalovirus status with high specificity and sensitivity in both the original cohort and the validation cohort. A later analysis found that TCR association rates varied across HLA loci, with DRB1 alleles showing the most associated TCRs and HLA-C alleles the fewest. Linkage disequilibrium might explain the correlated functional status among segregating V segments, but an unknown experimental factor could not be ruled out. HLA typing was unavailable for some donors at each locus, so association tests used only the typed subset. The presence/absence analyses assumed that sequencing depth was roughly uniform across donors, and that assumption may not be true. A further reported finding was that TCR beta sequences accurately predicted the HLA-A and HLA-B alleles for most subjects in the first cohort. Only TCR beta chains were sequenced in this cohort, and the absence of alpha or paired-chain data limited detectable features. Strong co-occurrence of HLA alleles, especially DR and DQ, made assigning TCR associations to individual alleles difficult. Over 15 rarely observed V segments, including chromosome 9 orphons, were excluded from the earlier analysis of several hundred of the donors because counts were too low. In a later analysis, 16,951 TCR beta sequences were associated with specific HLA alleles at a false discovery rate of 0.05. A later analysis reported that several top co-occurrence clusters appeared linked to parvovirus B19, influenza, CMV and Epstein-Barr virus. The 87-base-pair reads could not distinguish some IMGT-functional V segments, including TRBV6-2 and TRBV6-3, so those segments were excluded. A later analysis found that HLA-associated TCR beta chains were more clonally expanded and had lower generation probabilities than equally common non-associated chains. The study listed approximately 150 TCR beta chains as associated with cytomegalovirus. A later genetic analysis reported fewer N-insertions in productive TCRs among donors in an Asian-associated ancestry cluster than the roughly 700-donor mean. In an earlier analysis of a few hundred of the donors, most TCR beta V segments were observed in productive rearrangements about 87% or about 30% of the time, broadly matching IMGT annotations. A later analysis found that most CMV-associated TCR beta chains appeared HLA-restricted, with HLA associations seemingly driven largely by CMV exposure.

The chain uses TRBV5-1 and TRBJ2-3, with 16 bases aligning to TRBD2. The source material was PBMCs. This receptor was taken from a female donor in good health and CMV-seronegative. The CDR3 region reads CASSLGLAGGQRSQYF. The DNA is as follows: TGCGCCAGCAGCCTGGGACTAGCGGGGGGGCAGCGTTCGCAGTATTTT.